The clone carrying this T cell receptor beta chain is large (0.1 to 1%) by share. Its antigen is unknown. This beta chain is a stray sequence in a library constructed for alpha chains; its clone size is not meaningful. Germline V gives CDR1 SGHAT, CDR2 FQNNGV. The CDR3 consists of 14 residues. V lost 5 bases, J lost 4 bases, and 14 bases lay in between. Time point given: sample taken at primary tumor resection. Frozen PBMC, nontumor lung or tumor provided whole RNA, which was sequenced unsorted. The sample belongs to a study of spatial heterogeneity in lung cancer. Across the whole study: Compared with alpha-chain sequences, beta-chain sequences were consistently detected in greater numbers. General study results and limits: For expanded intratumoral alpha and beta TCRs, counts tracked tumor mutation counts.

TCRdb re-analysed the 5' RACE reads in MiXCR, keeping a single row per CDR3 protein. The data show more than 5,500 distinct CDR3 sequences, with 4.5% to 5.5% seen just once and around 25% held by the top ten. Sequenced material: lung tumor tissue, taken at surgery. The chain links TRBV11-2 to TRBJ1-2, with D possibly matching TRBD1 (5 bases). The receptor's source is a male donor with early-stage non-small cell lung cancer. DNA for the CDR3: TGTGCCAGCAGCCTAGGGGCAGGGCGCTATGGCTACACCTTC. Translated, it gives CASSLGAGRYGYTF.